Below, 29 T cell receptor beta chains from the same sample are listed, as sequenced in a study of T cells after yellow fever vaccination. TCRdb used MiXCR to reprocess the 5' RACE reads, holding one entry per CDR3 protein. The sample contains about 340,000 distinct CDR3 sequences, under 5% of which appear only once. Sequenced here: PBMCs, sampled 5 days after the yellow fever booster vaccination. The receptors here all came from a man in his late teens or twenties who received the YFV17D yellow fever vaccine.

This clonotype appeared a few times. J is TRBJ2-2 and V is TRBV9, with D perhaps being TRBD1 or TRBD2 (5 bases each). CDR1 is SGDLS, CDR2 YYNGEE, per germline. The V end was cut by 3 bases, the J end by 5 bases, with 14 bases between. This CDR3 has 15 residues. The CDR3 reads CASSARDPKTGELFF. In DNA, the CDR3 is TGTGCCAGCAGCGCCCGGGACCCAAAAACCGGGGAGCTGTTTTTT.

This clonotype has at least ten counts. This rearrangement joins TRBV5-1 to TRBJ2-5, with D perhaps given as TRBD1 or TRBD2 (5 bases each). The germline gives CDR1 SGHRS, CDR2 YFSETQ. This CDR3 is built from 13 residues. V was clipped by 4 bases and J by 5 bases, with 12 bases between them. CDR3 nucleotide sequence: TGCGCCAGCAGCCCGGGGCCTGGGGAGACCCAGTACTTC. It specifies CASSPGPGETQYF.

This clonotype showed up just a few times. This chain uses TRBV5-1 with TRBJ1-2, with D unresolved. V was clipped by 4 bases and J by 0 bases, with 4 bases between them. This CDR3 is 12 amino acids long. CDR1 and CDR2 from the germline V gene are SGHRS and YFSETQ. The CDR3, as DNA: TGCGCCAGCAGCCGTTCTAACTATGGCTACACCTTC. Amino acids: CASSRSNYGYTF.

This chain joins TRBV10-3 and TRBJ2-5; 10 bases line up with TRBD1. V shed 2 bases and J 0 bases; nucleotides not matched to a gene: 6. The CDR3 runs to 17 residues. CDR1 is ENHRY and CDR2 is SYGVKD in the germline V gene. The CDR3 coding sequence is TGTGCCATCAGTGAGGGCGGGACAGGGGCGAACCAAGAGACCCAGTACTTC. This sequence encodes CAISEGGTGANQETQYF.

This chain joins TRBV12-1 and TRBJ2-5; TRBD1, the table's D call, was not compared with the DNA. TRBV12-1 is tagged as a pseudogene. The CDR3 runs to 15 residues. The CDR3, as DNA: TGTGCCAGCAGCTCCCGACTGGGAAGGGGAGAGACCCAGTACTTC. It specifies CASSSRLGRGETQYF.

The CDR3 sequence: CASSIGGDTDTQYF. CDR3 nucleotide sequence: TGCGCCAGCAGCATCGGGGGGGACACAGATACGCAGTATTTT. The chain has TRBV5-1 and TRBJ2-3; 8 bases are a match to TRBD2. Trimming cost V 4 bases and J 2 bases; bases outside gene matches: 3. The CDR3 is made up of 14 amino acids. The germline V gene has CDR1 SGHRS and CDR2 YFSETQ.

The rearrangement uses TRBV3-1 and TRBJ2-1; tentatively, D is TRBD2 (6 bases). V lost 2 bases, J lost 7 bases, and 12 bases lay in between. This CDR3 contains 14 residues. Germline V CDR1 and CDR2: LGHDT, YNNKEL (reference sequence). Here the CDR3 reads CASSQISAGNEQFF. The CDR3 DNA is TGTGCCAGCAGCCAAATAAGCGCGGGGAATGAGCAGTTCTTC.

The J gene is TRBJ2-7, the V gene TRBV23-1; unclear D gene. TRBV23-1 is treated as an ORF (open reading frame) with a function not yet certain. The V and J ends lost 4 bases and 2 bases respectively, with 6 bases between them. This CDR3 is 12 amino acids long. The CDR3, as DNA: TGCGCCAGCAGTCCCCCGACCTACGAGCAGTACGTC. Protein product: CASSPPTYEQYV.

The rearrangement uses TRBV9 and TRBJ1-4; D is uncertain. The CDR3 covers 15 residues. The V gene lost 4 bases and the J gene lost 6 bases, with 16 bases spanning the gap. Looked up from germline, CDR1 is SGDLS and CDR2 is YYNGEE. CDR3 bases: TGTGCCAGCAGCTCCGGGTCGCTAAGCGATGAAAAACTGTTTTTT. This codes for CASSSGSLSDEKLFF.

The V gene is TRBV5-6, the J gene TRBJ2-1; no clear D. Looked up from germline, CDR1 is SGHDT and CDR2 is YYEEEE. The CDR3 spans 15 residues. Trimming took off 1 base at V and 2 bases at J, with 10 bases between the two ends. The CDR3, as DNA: TGTGCCAGCAGCTTGCCGCGTGGAGCCTACAATGAGCAGTTCTTC. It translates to CASSLPRGAYNEQFF.

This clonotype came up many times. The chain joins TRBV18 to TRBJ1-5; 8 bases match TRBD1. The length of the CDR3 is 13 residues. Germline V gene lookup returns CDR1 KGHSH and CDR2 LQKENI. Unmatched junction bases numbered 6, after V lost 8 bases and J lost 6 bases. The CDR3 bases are TGTGCCAGCACTGGACAGGGAGGTCAGCCCCAGCATTTT. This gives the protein CASTGQGGQPQHF.

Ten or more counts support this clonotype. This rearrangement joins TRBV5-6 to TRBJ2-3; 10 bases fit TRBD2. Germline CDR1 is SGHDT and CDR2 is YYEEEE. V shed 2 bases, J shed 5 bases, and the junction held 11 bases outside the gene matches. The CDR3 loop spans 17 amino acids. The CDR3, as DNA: TGTGCCAGCAGCTTTATCCTAGCGGGGGCGCAAGGAGATACGCAGTATTTT. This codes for CASSFILAGAQGDTQYF.

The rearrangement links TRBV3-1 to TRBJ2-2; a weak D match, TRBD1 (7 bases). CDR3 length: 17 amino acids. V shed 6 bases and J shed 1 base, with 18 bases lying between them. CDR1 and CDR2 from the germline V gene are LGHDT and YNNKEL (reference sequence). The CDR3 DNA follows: TGTGCCAGCAGTCCTCTGGAGGGGGCACTGAACACCGGGGAGCTGTTTTTT. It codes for CASSPLEGALNTGELFF.

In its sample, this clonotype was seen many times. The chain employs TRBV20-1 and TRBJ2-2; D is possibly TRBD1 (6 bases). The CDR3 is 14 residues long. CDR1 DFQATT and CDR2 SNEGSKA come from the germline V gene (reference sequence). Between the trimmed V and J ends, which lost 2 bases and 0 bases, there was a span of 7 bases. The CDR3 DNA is TGCAGTGCTAGACAGGGGACGAACACCGGGGAGCTGTTTTTT. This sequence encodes CSARQGTNTGELFF.

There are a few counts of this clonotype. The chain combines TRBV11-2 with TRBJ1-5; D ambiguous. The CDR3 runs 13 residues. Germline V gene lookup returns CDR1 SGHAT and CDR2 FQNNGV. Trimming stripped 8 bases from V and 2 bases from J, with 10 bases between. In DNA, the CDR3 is TGTGCCAGCGCTATGGTGGGCAATCAGCCCCAGCATTTT. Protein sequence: CASAMVGNQPQHF.

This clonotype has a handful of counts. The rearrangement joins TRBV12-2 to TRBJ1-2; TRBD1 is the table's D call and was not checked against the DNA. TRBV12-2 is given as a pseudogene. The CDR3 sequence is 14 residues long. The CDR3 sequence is CASRLGRVRYGYTF. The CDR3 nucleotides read TGTGCAAGTCGCTTGGGCAGGGTGAGGTATGGCTACACCTTC.

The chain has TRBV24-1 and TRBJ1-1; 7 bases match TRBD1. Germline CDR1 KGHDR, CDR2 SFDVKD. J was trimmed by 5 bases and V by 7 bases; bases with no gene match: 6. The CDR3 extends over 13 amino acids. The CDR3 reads CATRGAGGTEAFF. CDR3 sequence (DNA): TGTGCCACCAGAGGTGCAGGGGGAACTGAAGCTTTCTTT.

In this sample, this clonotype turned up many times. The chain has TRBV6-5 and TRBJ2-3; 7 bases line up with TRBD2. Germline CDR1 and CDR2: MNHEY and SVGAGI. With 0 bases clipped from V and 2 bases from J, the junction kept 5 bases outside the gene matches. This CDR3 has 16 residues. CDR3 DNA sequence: TGTGCCAGCAGTTACTCGAGCGGGGCGAACACAGATACGCAGTATTTT. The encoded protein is CASSYSSGANTDTQYF.

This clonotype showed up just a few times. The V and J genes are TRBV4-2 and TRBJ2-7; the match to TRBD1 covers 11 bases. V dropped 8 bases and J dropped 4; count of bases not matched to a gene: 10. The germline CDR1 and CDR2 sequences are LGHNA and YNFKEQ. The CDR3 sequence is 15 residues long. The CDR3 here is CASPPEDRGHYEQYV. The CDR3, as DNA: TGTGCCAGCCCCCCGGAGGACAGGGGGCATTACGAGCAGTACGTC.

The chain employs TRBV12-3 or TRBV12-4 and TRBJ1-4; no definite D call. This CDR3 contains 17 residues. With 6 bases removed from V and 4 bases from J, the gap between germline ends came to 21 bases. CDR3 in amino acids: CASSPASWLGFNEKLFF. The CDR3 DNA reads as TGTGCCAGCAGCCCCGCGTCGTGGTTAGGGTTTAATGAAAAACTGTTTTTT.

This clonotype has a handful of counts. The CDR3 DNA reads as TGTGCCACCAGCAGAGATGTCGGAGGCGAGCAGTACGTC. This gives the protein CATSRDVGGEQYV. The V gene is TRBV15, the J gene TRBJ2-7, with D possibly being TRBD2 (5 bases). The CDR3 runs to 13 residues. Trimming took off 0 bases at V and 6 bases at J, with 9 bases between the two ends. Per the germline V gene, CDR1 is LNHNV and CDR2 is YYDKDF (reference sequence).

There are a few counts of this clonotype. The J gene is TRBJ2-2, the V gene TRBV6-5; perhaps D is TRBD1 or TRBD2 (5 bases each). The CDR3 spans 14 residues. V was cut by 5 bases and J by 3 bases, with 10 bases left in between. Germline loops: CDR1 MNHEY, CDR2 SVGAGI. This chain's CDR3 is CASSRDLYTGELFF. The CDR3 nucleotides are TGTGCCAGCAGTCGGGACCTATACACCGGGGAGCTGTTTTTT.

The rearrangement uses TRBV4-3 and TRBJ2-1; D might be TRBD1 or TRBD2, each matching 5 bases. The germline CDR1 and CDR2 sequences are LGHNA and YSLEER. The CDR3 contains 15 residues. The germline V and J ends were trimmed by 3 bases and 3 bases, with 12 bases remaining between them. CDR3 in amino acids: CASSHGTARYNEQFF. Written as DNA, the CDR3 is TGCGCCAGCAGCCACGGGACCGCCCGCTACAATGAGCAGTTCTTC.

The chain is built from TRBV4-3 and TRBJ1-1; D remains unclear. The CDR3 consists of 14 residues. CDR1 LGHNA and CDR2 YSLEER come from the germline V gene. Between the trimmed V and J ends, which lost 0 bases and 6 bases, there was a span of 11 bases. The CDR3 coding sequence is TGCGCCAGCAGCCAAGAGGGCACGGTCCCTGAAGCTTTCTTT. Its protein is CASSQEGTVPEAFF.

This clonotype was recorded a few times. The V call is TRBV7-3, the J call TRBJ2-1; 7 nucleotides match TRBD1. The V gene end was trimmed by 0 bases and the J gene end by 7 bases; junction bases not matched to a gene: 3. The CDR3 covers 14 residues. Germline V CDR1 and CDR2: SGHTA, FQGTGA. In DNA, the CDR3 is TGTGCCAGCAGCTTAACAGGGGGCCTGAATGAGCAGTTCTTC. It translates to CASSLTGGLNEQFF.

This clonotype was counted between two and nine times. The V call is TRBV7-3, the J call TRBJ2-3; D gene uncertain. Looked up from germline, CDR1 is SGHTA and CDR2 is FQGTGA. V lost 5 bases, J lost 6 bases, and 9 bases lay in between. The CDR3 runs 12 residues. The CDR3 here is CASSQNQDTQYF. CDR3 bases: TGTGCCAGCAGCCAGAACCAGGATACGCAGTATTTT.

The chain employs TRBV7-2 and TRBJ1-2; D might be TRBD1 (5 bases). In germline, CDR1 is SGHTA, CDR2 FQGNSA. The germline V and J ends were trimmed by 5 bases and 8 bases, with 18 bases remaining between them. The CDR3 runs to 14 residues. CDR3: CASSGDSPLGGYTF. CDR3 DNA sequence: TGTGCCAGCAGCGGAGACAGTCCCCTTGGGGGCTACACCTTC.

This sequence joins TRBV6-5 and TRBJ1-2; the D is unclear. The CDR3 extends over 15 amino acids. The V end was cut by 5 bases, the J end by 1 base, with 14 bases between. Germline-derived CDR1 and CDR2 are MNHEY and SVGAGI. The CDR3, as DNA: TGTGCCAGCAGTCGACTCTCGGGCGTTAACTATGGCTACACCTTC. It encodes CASSRLSGVNYGYTF.

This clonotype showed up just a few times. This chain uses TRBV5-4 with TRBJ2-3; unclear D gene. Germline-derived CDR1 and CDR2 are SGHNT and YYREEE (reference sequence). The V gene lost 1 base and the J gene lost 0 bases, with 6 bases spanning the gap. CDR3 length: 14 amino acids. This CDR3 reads CASSLRESTDTQYF. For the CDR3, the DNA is TGTGCCAGCAGCTTGAGAGAAAGCACAGATACGCAGTATTTT.